This T cell receptor (beta chain) was captured by sequencing in a study of early T cells in non-severe SARS-CoV-2 infection. This CDR3 region has 15 residues. V lost 11 bases to trimming and J lost 0 bases, with 20 bases between them. Germline CDR1 reads ENHRY; CDR2 reads SYGVKD. This clonotype came up many times. Unique molecular identifiers were added to individual cDNA molecules. Via MiXCR, TCRdb re-called the 5' RACE reads, giving one row per CDR3 protein. Of tens of thousands of distinct CDR3 sequences listed, 10% to 15% are singletons. This TCR came from an adult who was a healthcare worker with PCR-confirmed SARS-CoV-2 infection or an uninfected control (not recorded which). The chain recombines TRBV10-3 with TRBJ2-7; perhaps TRBD2 as D (5 bases). This sample comprised whole blood, obtained at baseline. The CDR3 spells CALSPGSGSSYEQYF. Written as DNA, the CDR3 is TGTGCCCTCTCCCCGGGCAGCGGCAGCTCCTACGAGCAGTACTTC.